The 20 T cell receptor beta chains presented below share a single source sample, sequenced in a study of cytomegalovirus exposure and HLA in healthy donors (TCRdb year 2017). To prepare the library, the immunoSEQ multiplex PCR assay was applied. TCRdb limited this immuneACCESS table to in-frame rearrangements with V and J called. A share of clones is missing; checked studies link under half to unresolved V genes, and the rest is unexplained. This sample holds 150,000 to 200,000 clones; 70% to 90% were observed only once. More than 2% of the sample lies in the top ten. Sequenced: PBMCs. These receptors originate from a young woman in good health and CMV-seronegative.

The chain uses TRBV21-1 and TRBJ1-1; the listed D gene, TRBD1, was not tested against the DNA. TRBV21-1 is tagged as a pseudogene. This CDR3 spans 17 amino acids. CDR3 sequence (DNA): TGTGCCAGCAGCAAAGAGGCCAGGGGGCGAGACTGTGAAAGGGCTTTCTTT. Amino acids: CASSKEARGRDCERAFF.

V usage is TRBV9 and J usage is TRBJ2-7; possible D gene TRBD2, 7 bases. Per the germline V gene, CDR1 is SGDLS and CDR2 is YYNGEE. V was clipped by 3 bases and J by 6 bases, with 19 bases between them. The CDR3 runs to 15 residues. The CDR3 sequence: CASSALGGRTSEQYF. CDR3 nucleotide sequence: TGTGCCAGCAGCGCCCTCGGGGGGCGAACCTCCGAGCAGTACTTC.

This clone was observed a handful of times. The V call is TRBV6-1, the J call TRBJ2-5; 8 nucleotides line up with TRBD1. V was clipped by 2 bases and J by 4 bases; unmatched bases: 6. Per germline, CDR1 MNHNS and CDR2 SASEGT. The CDR3 totals 15 residues. In nucleotides, the CDR3 is TGTGCCAGCAGTGAACGAGGAGGGACAGGAGAGACCCAGTACTTC. It is translated as CASSERGGTGETQYF.

This chain uses TRBV7-8 with TRBJ1-1, with a weak D call TRBD1 (6 bases). The length of the CDR3 is 17 residues. The ends were cut back, 5 bases at V and 1 base at J, with 20 bases in the middle. Germline-derived CDR1 and CDR2 are SGHVS and FQNEAQ. CDR3 nucleotides: TGTGCCAGCAGCCCGTTTAGGACAGTTCTTGCGAACACTGAAGCTTTCTTT. This sequence encodes CASSPFRTVLANTEAFF.

The chain couples TRBV10-1 to TRBJ1-1, with D perhaps TRBD1 (5 bases). This CDR3 contains 14 residues. Germline values: CDR1 WNHNN, CDR2 SYGVQD (reference sequence). V dropped 4 bases and J dropped 4 bases, with 13 bases sitting between them. CDR3 bases: TGCGCCAGCAGTGCTCAGGGCCGGAGCACTGAAGCTTTCTTT. It specifies CASSAQGRSTEAFF.

The chain is built from TRBV5-1 and TRBJ1-1, with 9 positions matching TRBD1. Germline V gene lookup returns CDR1 SGHRS and CDR2 YFSETQ. This CDR3 region has 16 residues. With 1 base clipped from V and 5 bases from J, the junction kept 9 bases outside the gene matches. CDR3 amino acids: CASSLQWDREGTEAFF. CDR3 bases: TGCGCCAGCAGCTTGCAGTGGGACAGGGAGGGAACTGAAGCTTTCTTT. The complete variable domain, with remaining parts taken from reference TRBV5-1 and TRBJ1-1, reads KAGVTQTPRYLIKTRGQQVTLSCSPISGHRSVSWYQQTPGQGLQFLFEYFSETQRNKGNFPGRFSGRQFSNSRSEMNVSTLELGDSALYLCASSLQWDREGTEAFFGQGTRLTVV.

This clone turned up a few times. J is TRBJ2-2 and V is TRBV11-2; perhaps TRBD2 as D (7 bases). Germline CDR1 and CDR2: SGHAT and FQNNGV. V lost 4 bases, J lost 8 bases, and 11 bases lay in between. The CDR3 is made up of 13 amino acids. The CDR3 bases are TGTGCCAGCAGCTCGGGGGGCCTTGGGGAGCTGTTTTTT. This translates into CASSSGGLGELFF.

This chain links TRBV6-1 with TRBJ1-5; D is unclear. The CDR3 consists of 15 residues. Between the trimmed V and J ends, which lost 6 bases and 2 bases, there was a span of 14 bases. Germline CDR1 and CDR2: MNHNS and SASEGT. As DNA, the CDR3 is TGTGCCAGCAGCCTCGGAGGTGGGGGCAATCAGCCCCAGCATTTT. As protein: CASSLGGGGNQPQHF.

V usage is TRBV18 and J usage is TRBJ1-2; TRBD1 aligns across 11 bases. CDR3 length: 14 amino acids. The ends lost 6 bases at V and 4 bases at J; junction bases unmatched: 4. Per germline, CDR1 KGHSH and CDR2 LQKENI. This CDR3 reads CASSVDRGLYGYTF. CDR3 nucleotide sequence: TGTGCCAGCTCCGTGGACAGGGGGCTCTATGGCTACACCTTC.

This chain uses TRBV9 with TRBJ2-2; 7 positions match TRBD2. With V trimmed by 2 bases and J by 6 bases, 13 bases remained unmatched. The CDR3 runs 17 residues. Germline-derived CDR1 and CDR2 are SGDLS and YYNGEE. The CDR3 here is CASSVLFYSREAGELFF. For the CDR3, the DNA is TGTGCCAGCAGCGTTTTGTTTTATTCCCGGGAGGCCGGGGAGCTGTTTTTT.

The genes are TRBV4-3 and TRBJ2-2, with 12 bases that match TRBD2. CDR3 size: 17 residues. The germline V gene encodes CDR1 LGHNA and CDR2 YSLEER. Trimming removed 1 base from V and 2 bases from J; junction bases left unmatched: 2. CDR3 protein: CASSQGGLAGNTGELFF. The CDR3 DNA reads as TGCGCCAGCAGCCAAGGAGGACTAGCGGGAAACACCGGGGAGCTGTTTTTT.

This chain joins TRBV15 and TRBJ2-7, with 9 bases matching TRBD1. V dropped 8 bases and J dropped 4; count of bases not matched to a gene: 18. This CDR3 has 17 amino acids. Germline V gives CDR1 LNHNV, CDR2 YYDKDF (reference sequence). CDR3 sequence reads: CATSPEKTGTGWYEQYF. Here the CDR3 DNA reads TGTGCCACCTCCCCCGAGAAGACCGGGACAGGGTGGTACGAGCAGTACTTC.

The chain combines TRBV7-2 with TRBJ2-6, with 11 bases that match TRBD2. V shed 8 bases and J 9 bases; nucleotides not matched to a gene: 15. The germline gives CDR1 SGHTA, CDR2 FQGNSA. The CDR3 covers 17 residues. The CDR3 DNA reads TGTGCCAGCGGAGGGACTAGCGGACTCCTTGGAGGCAACGTCCTGACTTTC. It specifies CASGGTSGLLGGNVLTF.

This clone came up once. V usage is TRBV5-1 and J usage is TRBJ2-3, with a tentative D call TRBD2 (5 bases). Germline V lookup: CDR1 SGHRS, CDR2 YFSETQ. This CDR3 comprises 14 residues. Trimming cost V 2 bases and J 0 bases, with 7 bases left between them. The CDR3 sequence: CASSLSGSTDTQYF. CDR3 in DNA: TGCGCCAGCAGCTTATCGGGGAGCACAGATACGCAGTATTTT. The full variable domain, with the rest looked up from reference TRBV5-1 and TRBJ2-3, is KAGVTQTPRYLIKTRGQQVTLSCSPISGHRSVSWYQQTPGQGLQFLFEYFSETQRNKGNFPGRFSGRQFSNSRSEMNVSTLELGDSALYLCASSLSGSTDTQYFGPGTRLTVL.

This chain connects TRBV12-5 to TRBJ1-2, with D tentatively TRBD1 (5 bases). Per germline, CDR1 LGHNT and CDR2 FRNRAP. Trimming took 6 bases from V and 1 from J, leaving 9 bases between them. This CDR3 is built from 13 residues. CDR3 amino acids: CASGAQGNYGYTF. In DNA, the CDR3 is TGTGCTAGTGGGGCCCAGGGTAACTATGGCTACACCTTC.

CDR3 sequence (DNA): TGTGCCAGCAGCGAGGGGGTCACAAATCAGCCCCAGCATTTT. Protein: CASSEGVTNQPQHF. The rearrangement uses TRBV7-6 and TRBJ1-5, with D possibly being TRBD1 (6 bases). Trimming pared 5 bases from V and 4 bases from J, leaving 12 bases between. The V gene's germline CDR1 is SGHVS and CDR2 FNYEAQ. There are 14 residues in the CDR3.

V usage is TRBV27 and J usage is TRBJ2-3; no reliable D call. The CDR3 is 14 residues long. Trimming left V 3 bases short and J 2 bases short, with 9 bases between. The V gene's germline CDR1 is MNHEY and CDR2 SMNVEV (reference sequence). In DNA form, the CDR3 reads TGTGCCAGCAGTTTTAGTATTACCACAGATACGCAGTATTTT. As protein: CASSFSITTDTQYF.

The genes are TRBV7-9 and TRBJ1-1, with D hard to call. The V end lost 2 bases, the J end lost 5 bases, and 9 bases lay between the germline ends. There are 13 residues in the CDR3. Germline CDR1 and CDR2: SEHNR and FQNEAQ (reference sequence). CDR3 bases: TGTGCCAGCAGCTTAATATCCAGAACTGAAGCTTTCTTT. This gives the protein CASSLISRTEAFF.

This clone was seen once. The chain joins TRBV7-9 to TRBJ1-5; D is unresolved. The CDR3 is 14 residues long. V was shortened by 1 base and J by 2 bases, with 6 bases between the two germline ends. Germline CDR1 is SEHNR and CDR2 is FQNEAQ (reference sequence). CDR3 DNA: TGTGCCAGCAGCTTAGGCGCGGGCAATCAGCCCCAGCATTTT. Encoded protein: CASSLGAGNQPQHF.

This clone was recorded a few times. This chain joins TRBV6-5 and TRBJ1-2, with D unresolved. CDR1 is MNHEY and CDR2 is SVGAGI in the germline V gene. The V end lost 5 bases, the J end lost 4 bases, and 11 bases lay between the germline ends. This CDR3 is 13 amino acids long. The CDR3, as DNA: TGTGCCAGCAGTCAGTCCCGCCGCTATGGCTACACCTTC. It is translated as CASSQSRRYGYTF.